This TCR beta chain was profiled in a study of blood T cell repertoires in COVID-19. Turning to the study itself: Both acute and convalescent COVID-19 samples were obtained from the United States, Italy and Spain.

CDR1 is ENHRY and CDR2 is SYGVKD in the germline V gene. V lost 5 bases and J 2 bases, leaving 9 bases between the germline ends. The CDR3 is 13 residues long. Participant-given clinical history determined each cohort assignment. This clone was seen just once. Using immunoSEQ multiplex PCR, the repertoire was profiled, and TCRdb retains in-frame clones only, with some absent. Of some 240,000 clones detected, around 84% appear once; the ten largest clones hold approximately 4%. The source of this sequence is a man in his thirties or forties with acute COVID-19. Sequenced: PBMCs or T cells enriched from blood (not recorded which). The rearrangement joins TRBV10-3 to TRBJ1-1, with a tentative D call TRBD1 (5 bases). CDR3 nucleotide sequence: TGTGCCATCAGTAAGACAGAAAACACTGAAGCTTTCTTT. This gives the protein CAISKTENTEAFF.